What follows is one T cell receptor (beta chain) and its context. The target of this receptor is not known. Nothing much larger sits one base from this clone, and base qualities are not available. The library was made by the immunoSEQ multiplex PCR assay. For the multiplex PCR, a mixture combining 60 forward primers for TCR Vbeta segments and 13 reverse primers for TCR Jbeta segments was used. Amplification of the CDR3 region of rearranged TCR beta genes was performed with a multiplex PCR assay on genomic DNA. Amplified TCR beta libraries were sequenced as 87-base-pair reads on the Illumina HiSeq System. Per the authors' processing: In a later analysis, around 80 million unique TCR beta chains were counted across the 500 to 700 repertoires, and around 10 million of these chains were shared by at least two donors. To remove PCR and sequencing errors, raw reads were error-corrected and collapsed into unique sequences using a nearest-neighbor algorithm that merged closely related sequences. V, D and J gene segments were assigned by aligning CDR3 sequences to IMGT reference sequences. Each retained sequence needed at least a six-nucleotide match to both a V gene segment and a J gene segment. A rearrangement was called productive if the CDR3 had no stop codons and remained in frame with V and J, and every other rearrangement was called non-productive. CDR3 was defined by IMGT convention, running from the second conserved V-encoded cysteine to the conserved J-encoded phenylalanine. In an earlier analysis of some 550 of the donors, sequences lacking an unambiguous match to a single V gene segment were excluded. An earlier analysis of almost 600 of the donors classified V segments as functional when productive rearrangements were above 56.7% and as segregating when the standard deviation between donors was above 5%. A statistical classification framework was developed to diagnose cytomegalovirus status using the catalog of TCR beta chain sequences. In a later analysis, TCR nucleotide sequences were compared against IMGT/GENE-DB human TR gene sequences so that V and J genes could be assigned. The TCRdist pipeline was used in a later analysis to assign CDR3 sequences and most-parsimonious VDJ recombination scenarios. In a later analysis, every TCR beta chain was defined by the combination of its CDR3 amino acid sequence and its V-gene family, and reads without a unique V-gene family were dropped. A later analysis removed roughly 590 highly shared, low-generation-probability nucleotide sequences to deal with suspected cross-contamination and a sequencing artifact. In a later analysis, a clonal expansion index was calculated for each public chain from normalized within-repertoire ranks of inferred template counts. A later analysis computed generation probabilities with a VDJ recombination model fitted to out-of-frame rearrangements, and checked the results against IGoR. A later analysis scored TCR-TCR, TCR-HLA and TCR-CMV co-occurrence with hypergeometric tests, applying a repertoire-size bias correction to TCR pairs. In a later analysis, false discovery rates were estimated by permuting HLA or CMV assignments 20 times. In a later analysis, co-occurring TCRs were grouped using DBSCAN, and TCRdist sequence similarity was added for clustering within HLA-allele-positive subsets. Co-occurrence clustering excluded repertoires with fewer than 30,000 or more than 120,000 public chains, plus five with anomalous nucleotide sharing. TCRdb's version of the immuneACCESS table is confined to in-frame rearrangements and falls short of the full clone set. An unresolved V gene accounts for under half of the shortfall where checked; the remainder is of unknown origin. V, J and clone size are taken as reported in that table, and D and trimming were inferred from the DNA itself. This sample holds just under 95,000 clones; around 77% were observed only once. 7.3% of the sample is taken by the ten largest.

The source of the sample is a study of cytomegalovirus exposure and HLA in healthy donors listed by TCRdb under 2017. Describing the broader study: An earlier analysis of approximately 600 of the donors reported about 250 Gb of sequence data and some 120 million unique TCR beta sequences from roughly 200 million T cells. An early release that covered roughly 600 HLA-typed donors contained about 290 gigabases of sequencing data and around 80 million unique TCR sequences. Of the roughly 410 genotyped donors, 80% to 90% were placed in the genetic ancestry cluster associated with self-reported Caucasian donors. The aim of the study was to test whether cataloging public T cell receptors could identify signatures of past pathogen exposure. The study profiled the T cell repertoires of fewer than 850 subjects by immunosequencing and related them to cytomegalovirus serostatus. Along with the roughly 700-subject first cohort, a separate validation cohort of over a hundred different subjects was used. To predict cytomegalovirus infection status, the study brought together high-throughput TCR immunosequencing, statistical association of individual TCRs with disease status, and machine learning. To study patterns of TCR occurrence, a later analysis re-analyzed previously published TCR beta repertoires from 500 to 850 donors and added high-resolution HLA genotyping. Rather than drawing on any new phenotypic data, the later analysis identified candidate immune exposures from TCR beta sequences and the way those sequences occurred across donors. An earlier analysis of approximately 630 of the donors applied high-throughput TCR beta sequencing to assess whether each TCR beta V gene segment acted as functional or pseudogenic. Donor age, sex, ethnicity and CMV serostatus were compiled together with the repertoire data. A later genetic analysis used genome-wide SNP genotypes for about 60% of the roughly 700 donors, treating that subset as a discovery cohort. All discovery cohort repertoires had been generated on a single sequencing platform. Class I and class II HLA loci were covered by the typing at four-digit resolution. The number of typed donors differed by locus: about 629-630 for A, B, C, DRB1 and DQB1; 500 to 550 for DQA1; 600 to 610 for DPA1; and roughly 490 for DPB1. About five DR-DQ haplotypes were handled as single units for association and clustering because linkage in the cohort was strong. On average, around 240,000 unique TCR beta nucleotide sequences were sequenced per donor among a few hundred genotyped donors of the cohort, with 15% to 20% of those sequences being non-productive.

The cohort consisted of some 670 healthy bone marrow donors. Cohort members were all nominally healthy when sampled, although unrecorded immune exposures were likely present. The donor tested CMV seropositive, placing the donor among the 290 or so seropositive members of the cohort. A peripheral blood sample was provided by each donor, and peripheral blood mononuclear cells were used for TCR beta sequencing. The Qiagen DNeasy Blood Extraction Kit was used to extract genomic DNA from the blood cell samples. Broad study findings and their caveats: Broadly in line with IMGT annotations, most TCR beta V segments showed up in productive rearrangements about 87% or about 30% of the time in an earlier analysis of some 590 of the donors. HLA typing was unavailable for some donors at each locus, so association tests used only the typed subset. In vitro tests confirmed that a few of the cytomegalovirus-associated TCR beta chains recognize cytomegalovirus antigens. Several of the top co-occurrence clusters appeared to be linked to parvovirus B19, influenza, CMV and Epstein-Barr virus, according to a later analysis. Correlated functional status among segregating V segments might reflect linkage disequilibrium, but an unknown experimental factor could not be ruled out. A further reported finding was that TCR beta sequences accurately predicted the HLA-A and HLA-B alleles for most subjects in the first cohort. A later genetic analysis reported fewer N-insertions in productive TCRs among donors in an Asian-associated ancestry cluster than the 666-donor mean. In a later genetic analysis, a missense DCLRE1C variant was associated with V-gene and J-gene trimming of TCR beta chains, and the association was replicated in an independent cohort. A later analysis associated 16,951 TCR beta sequences with specific HLA alleles at a false discovery rate of 0.05. For the cohort, immune exposure information was limited to CMV serostatus. In a later analysis, most CMV-associated TCR beta chains were found to appear HLA-restricted, with HLA associations seemingly driven largely by CMV exposure. Because counts were too low, seventeen rarely observed V segments, including chromosome 9 orphons, were left out of the earlier analysis of 587 of the donors. Compared with equally common non-associated chains, HLA-associated TCR beta chains in a later analysis were more clonally expanded and had lower generation probabilities. The authors suggested that the approach could potentially be extended to other disease states and immunological phenotypes. When HLA alleles, especially DR and DQ, strongly co-occurred, TCR associations were difficult to assign to individual alleles. The 87-base-pair reads could not distinguish some IMGT-functional V segments, including TRBV6-2 and TRBV6-3, so those segments were excluded. Only TCR beta chains were sequenced in this cohort, and the absence of alpha or paired-chain data limited detectable features. In a later analysis, TCR association rates were found to vary across HLA loci, with the most associated TCRs seen for DRB1 alleles and the fewest for HLA-C alleles. The study listed approximately 150 TCR beta chains as associated with cytomegalovirus. Across donors, most TCR sequences were observed very rarely, whereas some public TCRs were present in many individuals. The sequencing pipeline was judged likely to have produced a cluster of highly shared sequence variants as a technical artifact. Presence/absence analyses assumed roughly uniform sequencing depth across donors, an assumption that may not hold. The classifier was reported to diagnose cytomegalovirus status with high specificity and sensitivity in both the original cohort and the validation cohort.

The germline V gene encodes CDR1 MNHEY and CDR2 SVGAGI. Trimmed from V: 5 bases; trimmed from J: 2 bases; junction bases lacking a gene match: 3. The CDR3 runs 14 amino acids, cysteine and phenylalanine included. Only the CDR3 part of the read is kept: 42 bases, read in frame from the first base. This chain is built from TRBV6-5 and TRBJ1-5; the junction holds 7 bases that match TRBD1. This TCR was sampled from a man over 45 in good health and CMV-seropositive. The specimen sequenced was PBMCs. The CDR3 protein is CASSLGQRNQPQHF. The DNA sequence is given as TGTGCCAGCAGTCTGGGACAGCGCAATCAGCCCCAGCATTTT.